This passage covers 11 T cell receptor beta chains from one sample sequenced in a study of blood T cell repertoires in COVID-19. Sequencing used immunoSEQ multiplex PCR; TCRdb keeps in-frame clones, though not all of them. The table has over 150,000 clones, around 87% seen once. Sequencing input: peripheral blood. The receptors shown here come from a man in his 60s with COVID-19, enrolled during active disease.

This chain uses TRBV28 with TRBJ2-7; 7 bases match TRBD1. J gave up 6 bases and V 3 bases, and 8 bases lay outside the gene matches. This CDR3 contains 14 residues. CDR1 and CDR2 from the germline V gene are MDHEN and SYDVKM. For the CDR3, the DNA is TGTGCCAGCAGTTTGGACGGGACAGTCCGCGAGCAGTACTTC. Translation gives CASSLDGTVREQYF. The full variable domain, its missing parts supplied by reference TRBV28 and TRBJ2-7, is DVKVTQSSRYLVKRTGEKVFLECVQDMDHENMFWYRQDPGLGLRLIYFSYDVKMKEKGDIPEGYSVSREKKERFSLILESASTNQTSMYLCASSLDGTVREQYFGPGTRLTVT.

V is TRBV7-2 and J is TRBJ1-2; D is perhaps TRBD1 (5 bases). V gave up 0 bases and J gave up 7 bases, with 15 bases separating them. The CDR3 is 15 residues long. The germline gives CDR1 SGHTA, CDR2 FQGNSA. CDR3 amino acids: CASSLAGTGSPGYTF. The CDR3 DNA reads TGTGCCAGCAGCTTAGCGGGCACAGGCTCTCCTGGCTACACCTTC. Full variable domain (missing parts from reference TRBV7-2 and TRBJ1-2): GAGVSQSPSNKVTEKGKDVELRCDPISGHTALYWYRQSLGQGLEFLIYFQGNSAPDKSGLPSDRFSAERTGGSVSTLTIQRTQQEDSAVYLCASSLAGTGSPGYTFGSGTRLTVV.

CDR3 sequence reads: CASSLERRPYEQYF. The CDR3 bases are TGTGCCAGCAGCTTAGAACGGAGACCCTACGAGCAGTACTTC. The chain recombines TRBV7-9 with TRBJ2-7; the D is unclear. CDR1 SEHNR and CDR2 FQNEAQ come from the germline V gene (reference sequence). This CDR3 contains 14 residues. Trimming removed 1 base from V and 2 bases from J, with 9 bases in between. Looking up the rest from reference TRBV7-9 and TRBJ2-7 gives the full variable domain: DTGVSQNPRHKITKRGQNVTFRCDPISEHNRLYWYRQTLGQGPEFLTYFQNEAQLEKSRLLSDRFSAERPKGSFSTLEIQRTEQGDSAMYLCASSLERRPYEQYFGPGTRLTVT.

The chain is built from TRBV6-1 and TRBJ2-6; maybe TRBD2 (6 bases). Germline-derived CDR1 and CDR2 are MNHNS and SASEGT. This CDR3 spans 17 amino acids. V lost 4 bases, J lost 0 bases, and 13 bases lay in between. The CDR3 region is CASSGRGSTSGANVLTF. As DNA, the CDR3 is TGTGCCAGCAGTGGACGGGGGAGCACCTCTGGGGCCAACGTCCTGACTTTC.

The chain carries TRBV6-5 and TRBJ1-2, with D possibly matching TRBD1 (5 bases). The CDR3 is 13 amino acids. The germline V and J ends were trimmed by 6 bases and 2 bases, with 10 bases remaining between them. Looked up from germline, CDR1 is MNHEY and CDR2 is SVGAGI. The CDR3 DNA follows: TGTGCCAGCAGCCGCGGACAAAACTATGGCTACACCTTC. This gives the protein CASSRGQNYGYTF.

This chain uses TRBV19 with TRBJ1-5; D is perhaps TRBD1 (6 bases). The V and J ends lost 2 bases and 4 bases respectively, with 12 bases between them. Germline loops: CDR1 LNHDA, CDR2 SQIVND (reference sequence). The CDR3 is 15 amino acids. CDR3 sequence reads: CASSIRTEPNQPQHF. In DNA, the CDR3 is TGTGCCAGTAGTATACGGACAGAACCAAATCAGCCCCAGCATTTT.

Concerning this clone: At one of its ends the junction is not consistent with the germline gene, which may arise from a read error. The sample contains more than one DNA sequence encoding this CDR3. The genes are TRBV7-2 and TRBJ2-1; possible D gene TRBD2, 6 bases. Germline V gene sequence: CDR1 SGHTA, CDR2 FQGNSA. The CDR3 is 15 residues long. The CDR3 bases are TGTGCCAGCAGCCTAGCGCCTAGCTCCTACAATGAGCAGTTCTTC. This encodes CASSLAPSSYNEQFF.

V is TRBV18 and J is TRBJ2-7; D might be TRBD2 (5 bases). The CDR3 extends over 14 amino acids. The germline CDR1 and CDR2 sequences are KGHSH and LQKENI. Trimming removed 2 bases at V and 3 bases at J, with 11 bases between. DNA for the CDR3: TGTGCCAGCTCACCAAGGACTCTCCTCTACGAGCAGTACTTC. Its translation: CASSPRTLLYEQYF.

J is TRBJ1-5 and V is TRBV19; perhaps TRBD1 as D (5 bases). From germline, CDR1 is LNHDA and CDR2 SQIVND (reference sequence). The V end was cut by 3 bases, the J end by 0 bases, with 6 bases between. CDR3 length equals 14 residues. The CDR3 reads CASSIRDSNQPQHF. CDR3 coding DNA: TGTGCCAGTAGTATCAGGGATAGCAATCAGCCCCAGCATTTT.

This clone came up once. V usage is TRBV11-3 and J usage is TRBJ2-4, with TRBD2 matching over 10 bases. V dropped 5 bases and J dropped 2; count of bases not matched to a gene: 6. The germline gives CDR1 SGHNT, CDR2 YENEEA. CDR3 length: 16 amino acids. DNA of the CDR3: TGTGCCAGCAGCAGAACTAGCGGGGCTTCCAAAAACATTCAGTACTTC. It encodes CASSRTSGASKNIQYF.

The rearrangement joins TRBV29-1 to TRBJ1-4; D gene unclear. The V gene's germline CDR1 is SQVTM and CDR2 ANQGSEA. The germline V and J ends were trimmed by 6 bases and 6 bases, with 11 bases remaining between them. The CDR3 runs to 12 residues. This CDR3 is CSVRVGDEKLFF. The DNA of the CDR3 is TGCAGCGTCCGGGTCGGTGATGAAAAACTGTTTTTT.